The source of this T cell receptor (beta chain) is a study of blood T cell repertoires in COVID-19. Study details: PBMCs, B-cell-depleted T cells, or T cells provided the cDNA or gDNA that made up the material.

Germline CDR1 and CDR2: LNHDA and SQIVND (reference sequence). J gave up 5 bases and V 5 bases, and 2 bases lay outside the gene matches. There are 13 residues in the CDR3. Authors' processing steps: Cell counts per sample came from amplifying reference gene primers. Assay: immunoSEQ multiplex PCR; the TCRdb copy retains only in-frame clones and omits some. The DNA was the basis for D and trimming; V, J and clone size are from that table. Among roughly 150,000 clones listed, approximately 82% were seen once. This clone was seen only a few times. Sequenced sample: peripheral blood. This clonotype was obtained from a man aged 60-69 years who had recovered from COVID-19. The chain employs TRBV19 and TRBJ1-5; 8 nucleotides match TRBD1. The CDR3: CASSSTGDQPQHF. The CDR3 DNA is TGTGCCAGTAGTTCGACAGGGGATCAGCCCCAGCATTTT.